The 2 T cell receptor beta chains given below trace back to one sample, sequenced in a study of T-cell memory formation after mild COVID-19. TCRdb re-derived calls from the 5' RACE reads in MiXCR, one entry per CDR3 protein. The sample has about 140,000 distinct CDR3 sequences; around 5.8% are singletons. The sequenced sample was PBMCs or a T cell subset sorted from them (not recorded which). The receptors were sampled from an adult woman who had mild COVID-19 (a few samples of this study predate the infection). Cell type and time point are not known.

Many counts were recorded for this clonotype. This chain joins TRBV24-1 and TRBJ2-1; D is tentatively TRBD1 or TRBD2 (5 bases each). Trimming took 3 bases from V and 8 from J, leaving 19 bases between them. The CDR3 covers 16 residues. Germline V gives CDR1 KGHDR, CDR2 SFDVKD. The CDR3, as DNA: TGTGCCACCAGTGATGCGGACCGGGACCGCGGGCATGAGCAGTTCTTC. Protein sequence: CATSDADRDRGHEQFF.

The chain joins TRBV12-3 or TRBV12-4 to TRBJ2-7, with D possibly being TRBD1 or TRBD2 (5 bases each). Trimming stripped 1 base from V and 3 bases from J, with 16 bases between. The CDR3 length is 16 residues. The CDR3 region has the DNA TGTGCCAGCAGTTTAGGTTGGGGGAGTATGAGCTACGAGCAGTACTTC. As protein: CASSLGWGSMSYEQYF.